This record concerns one T cell receptor (beta chain) sequence. Germline V lookup: CDR1 SGHRS, CDR2 YFSETQ. The V segment lost 2 bases and the J segment 5 bases; nucleotides outside the gene matches: 7. The CDR3 extends over 15 amino acids. These data are taken from a study of blood T cell repertoires in COVID-19. Study details: Samples taken during acute and convalescent COVID-19 were collected in the United States, Italy and Spain. T cells, B-cell-depleted T cells, or PBMCs supplied cDNA or gDNA.

In the original workflow: Quantification of nucleated cells was approximated via reference gene primer amplification. The table came from immunoSEQ multiplex PCR; TCRdb's copy has only in-frame clones and leaves some out. V and J calls plus clone size are reproduced from that table; the DNA served to infer D and trimming. The sample consists of tens of thousands of clones, approximately 90% of them appearing once. Input material: peripheral blood. The genes are TRBV5-1 and TRBJ2-4; 7 positions agree with TRBD1. This receptor was taken from a man in his sixties with acute or convalescent COVID-19. The CDR3 loop reads CASSFTRGHENIQYF. CDR3 in DNA: TGCGCCAGCAGCTTTACTAGGGGGCATGAAAACATTCAGTACTTC.